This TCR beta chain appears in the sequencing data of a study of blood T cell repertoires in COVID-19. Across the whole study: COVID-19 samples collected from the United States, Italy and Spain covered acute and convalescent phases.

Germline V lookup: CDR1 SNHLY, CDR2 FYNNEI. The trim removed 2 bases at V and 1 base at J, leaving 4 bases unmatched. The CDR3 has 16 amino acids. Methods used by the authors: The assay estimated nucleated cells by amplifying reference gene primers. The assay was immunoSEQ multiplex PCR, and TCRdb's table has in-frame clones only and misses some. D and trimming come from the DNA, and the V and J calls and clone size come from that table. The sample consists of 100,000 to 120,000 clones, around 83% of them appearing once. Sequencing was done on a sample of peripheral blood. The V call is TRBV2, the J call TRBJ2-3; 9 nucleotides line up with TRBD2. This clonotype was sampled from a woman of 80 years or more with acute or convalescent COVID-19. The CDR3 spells CASSERSGRGTDTQYF. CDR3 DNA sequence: TGTGCCAGCAGTGAACGTAGCGGGAGAGGCACAGATACGCAGTATTTT.